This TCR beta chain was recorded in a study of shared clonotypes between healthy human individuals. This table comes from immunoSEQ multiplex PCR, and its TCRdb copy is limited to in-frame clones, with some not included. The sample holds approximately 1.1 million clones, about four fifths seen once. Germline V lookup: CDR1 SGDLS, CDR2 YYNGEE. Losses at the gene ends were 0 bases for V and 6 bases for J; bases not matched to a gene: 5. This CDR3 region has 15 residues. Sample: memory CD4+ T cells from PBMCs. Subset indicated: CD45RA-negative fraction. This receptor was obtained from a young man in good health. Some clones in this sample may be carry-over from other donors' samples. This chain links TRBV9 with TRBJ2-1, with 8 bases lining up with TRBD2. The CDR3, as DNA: TGTGCCAGCAGCGTAGACCCAGCGGGAGCCAATGAGCAGTTCTTC. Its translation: CASSVDPAGANEQFF.